Shown below are 3 T cell receptor beta chains from a single sample sequenced in a study of shared clonotypes between healthy human individuals. CD45RO-negative, CCR7-positively selected cells formed the naive CD8 fraction, excluding terminally differentiated effector memory CD45RA+ cells. Repertoires were generated with immunoSEQ multiplex PCR, while TCRdb's copy carries only in-frame clones and drops some. The sample has roughly 2.1 million clones; 85% to 95% are singletons. Sequenced material: naive CD8+ T cells from PBMCs. These receptors all stem from a man aged 18-30 years in good health. Some clones in this sample may be carry-over from other donors' samples.

V gene TRBV21-1 combines with J gene TRBJ2-7; no check of the table's D call, TRBD2, against the DNA was made. TRBV21-1 is classified as a pseudogene. The CDR3 spans 15 residues. CDR3 sequence (DNA): TGTGCCAGCAGCACCGCTAGCGGGGGAAACTACGAGCAGTACTTC. This sequence encodes CASSTASGGNYEQYF.

A single count supports this clone. The chain has TRBV28 and TRBJ2-5, with a weak D call TRBD1 (5 bases). With 4 bases removed from V and 5 bases from J, the gap between germline ends came to 11 bases. This CDR3 spans 13 amino acids. Germline CDR1 is MDHEN and CDR2 is SYDVKM. The CDR3 loop reads CASSSRARETQYF. In nucleotides, the CDR3 is TGTGCCAGCAGTTCCAGGGCCCGGGAGACCCAGTACTTC.

The V gene is TRBV27, the J gene TRBJ2-7; 8 bases line up with TRBD1. The V and J ends lost 5 bases and 0 bases, in that order; junction bases with no gene match: 3. There are 14 residues in the CDR3. Germline CDR1 is MNHEY and CDR2 is SMNVEV (reference sequence). CDR3 region: CASSRQGFSYEQYF. CDR3 nucleotides: TGTGCCAGCAGTCGACAGGGGTTCTCCTACGAGCAGTACTTC.